This entry lists 15 T cell receptor beta chains sequenced from one sample in a study of cytomegalovirus exposure and HLA in healthy donors. 13 Jbeta primers and 60 Vbeta primers were used for the PCR. Generated by immunoSEQ multiplex PCR, the TCRdb table keeps only in-frame clones and is missing some. The table records roughly 200,000 clones, about 90% of them present only once. The sequenced sample was PBMCs. Every receptor here comes from a man aged 25-40 years in good health and CMV-seronegative.

CDR3 sequence reads: CASSSGGNQPQHF. In DNA form, the CDR3 reads TGCGCCAGCAGTTCAGGGGGCAATCAGCCCCAGCATTTT. The genes are TRBV5-1 and TRBJ1-5; D is perhaps TRBD1 (6 bases). V gave up 5 bases and J gave up 2 bases, with 8 bases separating them. Germline assignment: CDR1 SGHRS and CDR2 YFSETQ. CDR3 length equals 13 residues.

The V gene is TRBV7-2, the J gene TRBJ1-4; D is unclear. The V end was cut by 3 bases, the J end by 6 bases, with 8 bases between. The CDR3 covers 13 residues. Germline CDR1 and CDR2: SGHTA and FQGNSA. CDR3 sequence reads: CASSLYGDEKLFF. CDR3 nucleotides: TGTGCCAGCAGCTTGTATGGAGATGAAAAACTGTTTTTT.

In DNA form, the CDR3 reads TGTGCCAGCAGCTTAGGATCCGGGACAGGGGACTACGAGCAGTACTTC. It translates to CASSLGSGTGDYEQYF. This chain uses TRBV11-3 with TRBJ2-7; 10 positions match TRBD1. The ends lost 1 base at V and 3 bases at J; junction bases unmatched: 6. Germline V gene sequence: CDR1 SGHNT, CDR2 YENEEA. This CDR3 region has 16 residues. Using reference TRBV11-3 and TRBJ2-7 for the parts outside the CDR3, the full variable domain is EAGVVQSPRYKIIEKKQPVAFWCNPISGHNTLYWYLQNLGQGPELLIRYENEEAVDDSQLPKDRFSAERLKGVDSTLKIQPAELGDSAVYLCASSLGSGTGDYEQYFGPGTRLTVT.

The CDR3 bases are TGTGCCAGCAGTTTATTCATAGGGGGAAGTGGAAACACCATATATTTT. It specifies CASSLFIGGSGNTIYF. The V call is TRBV28, the J call TRBJ1-3, with a weak D call TRBD1 (6 bases). V dropped 1 base and J dropped 3 bases, with 13 bases sitting between them. Germline V gives CDR1 MDHEN, CDR2 SYDVKM. This CDR3 comprises 16 residues.

The rearrangement links TRBV5-4 to TRBJ2-2; the D is unclear. Germline V lookup: CDR1 SGHNT, CDR2 YYREEE (reference sequence). Deletions cut 4 bases from V and 1 base from J, with 14 bases between. The CDR3 loop spans 16 amino acids. In DNA form, the CDR3 reads TGTGCCAGCAGCAAAGACTCAAAACAGAACACCGGGGAGCTGTTTTTT. Translated: CASSKDSKQNTGELFF.

The V and J genes are TRBV27 and TRBJ2-5, with TRBD1 identical over 10 bases. This CDR3 has 15 residues. Germline lookup yields CDR1 MNHEY and CDR2 SMNVEV (reference sequence). Trimming removed 5 bases from V and 1 base from J; junction bases left unmatched: 4. The chain's CDR3 is CASSVRDRGQETQYF. The CDR3 DNA reads TGTGCCAGCAGTGTCCGGGACAGGGGCCAAGAGACCCAGTACTTC.

The chain has TRBV19 and TRBJ2-2; D is unresolved. The germline V and J ends were trimmed by 7 bases and 1 base, with 10 bases remaining between them. The CDR3 totals 14 residues. Germline values: CDR1 LNHDA, CDR2 SQIVND (reference sequence). CDR3 amino acids: CASKLTWNTGELFF. DNA for the CDR3: TGTGCCAGTAAATTAACATGGAACACCGGGGAGCTGTTTTTT.

The V gene is TRBV4-1, the J gene TRBJ1-1, with 10 nucleotides matching TRBD1. With V trimmed by 4 bases and J by 4 bases, 6 bases remained unmatched. The germline V gene encodes CDR1 MGHRA and CDR2 YSYEKL. CDR3 length equals 15 residues. Here the CDR3 reads CASSLHGQGGTEAFF. Written as DNA, the CDR3 is TGCGCCAGCAGCCTCCACGGACAGGGGGGCACTGAAGCTTTCTTT.

The V and J genes are TRBV2 and TRBJ1-6, with D possibly TRBD1 on 5 matching bases. The germline V gene has CDR1 SNHLY and CDR2 FYNNEI. The CDR3 totals 16 residues. Between the trimmed V and J ends, which lost 3 bases and 6 bases, there was a span of 15 bases. CDR3 sequence: CASSDQGRSSNSPLHF. In DNA, the CDR3 is TGTGCCAGCAGTGATCAGGGTCGCAGCTCTAATTCACCCCTCCACTTT. Looking up the rest from reference TRBV2 and TRBJ1-6 gives the full variable domain: EPEVTQTPSHQVTQMGQEVILRCVPISNHLYFYWYRQILGQKVEFLVSFYNNEISEKSEIFDDQFSVERPDGSNFTLKIRSTKLEDSAMYFCASSDQGRSSNSPLHFGNGTRLTVT.

The V and J genes are TRBV5-4 and TRBJ2-7, with 10 bases matching TRBD2. This CDR3 is 14 amino acids long. CDR1 and CDR2 from the germline V gene are SGHNT and YYREEE (reference sequence). J gave up 4 bases and V 4 bases, and 5 bases lay outside the gene matches. CDR3 region: CASSTGGLAYEQYF. CDR3 DNA sequence: TGTGCCAGCAGCACCGGGGGACTAGCGTACGAGCAGTACTTC.

The V call is TRBV28, the J call TRBJ2-3; no firm D call. CDR1 and CDR2 (germline): MDHEN, SYDVKM. CDR3 size: 12 residues. V lost 8 bases, J lost 0 bases, and 6 bases lay in between. CDR3 sequence reads: CASEASTDTQYF. In nucleotides, the CDR3 is TGTGCCAGCGAGGCTAGCACAGATACGCAGTATTTT.

V gene TRBV6-5 combines with J gene TRBJ2-7, with D perhaps matching TRBD2 (5 bases). The CDR3 is 13 residues long. CDR1 is MNHEY, CDR2 SVGAGI, per germline. Trimming cost V 2 bases and J 6 bases, with 11 bases left between them. The CDR3 reads CASSYGLAGEQYF. The CDR3 coding sequence is TGTGCCAGCAGTTACGGACTCGCGGGCGAGCAGTACTTC.

This clone came up once. V usage is TRBV7-6 and J usage is TRBJ2-1; D is unresolved. Between the trimmed V and J ends, which lost 5 bases and 5 bases, there was a span of 10 bases. Germline values: CDR1 SGHVS, CDR2 FNYEAQ. The CDR3 is 13 amino acids. CDR3 loop: CASSDNMDNEQFF. CDR3 nucleotides: TGTGCCAGCAGCGACAATATGGACAATGAGCAGTTCTTC.

The chain links TRBV9 to TRBJ2-7; D might be TRBD1 (5 bases). The germline V gene encodes CDR1 SGDLS and CDR2 YYNGEE. V was pared by 3 bases and J by 6 bases, with 13 bases between. The CDR3 contains 13 residues. The CDR3 coding sequence is TGTGCCAGCAGCGCCCAGGGTCTAGGCGAGCAGTACTTC. Protein sequence: CASSAQGLGEQYF.

The rearrangement links TRBV6-5 to TRBJ2-1; TRBD2 matches at 12 bases. This CDR3 is built from 15 residues. Unmatched junction bases numbered 2, after V lost 2 bases and J lost 6 bases. The germline CDR1 and CDR2 sequences are MNHEY and SVGAGI. In DNA, the CDR3 is TGTGCCAGCAGTTACCTGACTAGCGGGAGCAATGAGCAGTTCTTC. Translated: CASSYLTSGSNEQFF.